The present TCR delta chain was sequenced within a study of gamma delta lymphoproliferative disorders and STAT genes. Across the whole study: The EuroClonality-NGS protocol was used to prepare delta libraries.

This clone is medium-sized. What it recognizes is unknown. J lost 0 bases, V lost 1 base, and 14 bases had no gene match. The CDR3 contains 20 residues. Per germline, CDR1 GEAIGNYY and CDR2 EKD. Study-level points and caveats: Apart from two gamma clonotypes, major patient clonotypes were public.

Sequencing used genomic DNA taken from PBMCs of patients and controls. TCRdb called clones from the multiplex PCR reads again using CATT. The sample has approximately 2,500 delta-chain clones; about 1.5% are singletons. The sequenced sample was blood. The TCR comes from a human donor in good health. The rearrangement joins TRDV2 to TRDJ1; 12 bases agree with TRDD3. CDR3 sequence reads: CACDTVAIRTGGYNTDKLIF. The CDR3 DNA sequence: TGTGCCTGTGACACGGTCGCAATACGGACTGGGGGATACAACACCGATAAACTCATCTTT.